The 19 T cell receptor beta chains listed next were all sequenced from one sample in a study of diagnostic markers for celiac disease. Reprocessing the reads, TCRdb reports a single entry for every CDR3 protein and omits DNA. The table gives fewer than 4,500 distinct CDR3 sequences; the top ten clones make up roughly 9.8% of it. Sequencing was performed on either unsorted cells or a sorted T cell fraction (not recorded which). The receptors come from a human donor. This table probably holds off-target reads from a library built for another chain.

This chain joins TRBV6-5 and TRBJ1-5; absent DNA, TCRdb's TRBD1 call cannot be checked. CDR3 size: 16 residues. Germline V gene data show CDR1 as MNHEY and CDR2 as SVGAGI. CDR3 in amino acids: CASSPSGGRPDQPQHF.

This chain connects TRBV5-1 to TRBJ1-6; the D gene TCRdb calls, TRBD1, cannot be checked with no DNA. The CDR3 is 16 residues long. The germline gives CDR1 SGHRS, CDR2 YFSETQ. Here the CDR3 reads CASSLGVQFYNSPLHF. The variable domain in full, with the rest retrieved from reference TRBV5-1 and TRBJ1-6, is KAGVTQTPRYLIKTRGQQVTLSCSPISGHRSVSWYQQTPGQGLQFLFEYFSETQRNKGNFPGRFSGRQFSNSRSEMNVSTLELGDSALYLCASSLGVQFYNSPLHFGNGTRLTVT.

This sequence joins TRBV11-2 and TRBJ2-1; with no DNA, the TCRdb D assignment of TRBD2 cannot be verified. Germline V gene sequence: CDR1 SGHAT, CDR2 FQNNGV. This CDR3 has 15 residues. CDR3 residues: CASSTTSGGYNEQFF.

Its frequency marks this clonotype as medium-sized. The CDR3 protein is CSAPIPSIANEQFF. The chain joins TRBV20-1 to TRBJ2-1. CDR1 and CDR2 (germline): DFQATT, SNEGSKA (reference sequence). The CDR3 consists of 14 residues.

The V call is TRBV7-2, the J call TRBJ2-7; TCRdb designates TRBD1, a call that cannot be tested without DNA. The CDR3 is 15 amino acids. Germline CDR1 and CDR2: SGHTA and FQGNSA. The CDR3 spells CASSSYRAGTTEQYF.

This clonotype is identified as medium-sized (0.01 to 0.1%) from frequency. This chain uses TRBV29-1 with TRBJ1-1. Germline CDR1 is SQVTM and CDR2 is ANQGSEA. The CDR3 runs 11 residues. CDR3 sequence: CSVVGNTEAFF. The full variable domain, in which reference TRBV29-1 and TRBJ1-1 provide the parts outside the CDR3, is SAVISQKPSRDICQRGTSLTIQCQVDSQVTMMFWYRQQPGQSLTLIATANQGSEATYESGFVIDKFPISRPNLTFSTLTVSNMSPEDSSIYLCSVVGNTEAFFGQGTRLTVV.

This chain connects TRBV18 to TRBJ2-4; the D call from TCRdb, TRBD2, cannot be confirmed without DNA. The CDR3 runs 16 residues. Looked up from germline, CDR1 is KGHSH and CDR2 is LQKENI. CDR3 sequence: CASSPGGFRAKNIQYF.

The rearrangement links TRBV18 to TRBJ1-1. The CDR3 contains 14 residues. CDR1 KGHSH and CDR2 LQKENI come from the germline V gene. CDR3 amino acids: CASSQQGGNTEAFF. Filled out from reference TRBV18 and TRBJ1-1, the complete variable domain reads NAGVMQNPRHLVRRRGQEARLRCSPMKGHSHVYWYRQLPEEGLKFMVYLQKENIIDESGMPKERFSAEFPKEGPSILRIQQVVRGDSAAYFCASSQQGGNTEAFFGQGTRLTVV.

This clonotype is medium-sized (0.01 to 0.1%) by frequency. The chain employs TRBV9 and TRBJ2-1; TCRdb picks TRBD1, but there is no DNA to check that call. CDR3 size: 16 residues. Germline V gene lookup returns CDR1 SGDLS and CDR2 YYNGEE. CDR3 protein: CASSVGAGDGSNEQFF.

CDR3 residues: CASSFDHGPYNEQFF. This chain joins TRBV7-2 and TRBJ2-1. Germline-derived CDR1 and CDR2 are SGHTA and FQGNSA. The CDR3 length is 15 residues. The complete variable domain, with remaining parts taken from reference TRBV7-2 and TRBJ2-1, reads GAGVSQSPSNKVTEKGKDVELRCDPISGHTALYWYRQSLGQGLEFLIYFQGNSAPDKSGLPSDRFSAERTGGSVSTLTIQRTQQEDSAVYLCASSFDHGPYNEQFFGPGTRLTVL.

V usage is TRBV5-4 and J usage is TRBJ1-1; TCRdb indicates TRBD1, and absent DNA this call remains unverified. CDR3 size: 16 residues. Germline V gene lookup returns CDR1 SGHNT and CDR2 YYREEE (reference sequence). CDR3 amino acids: CASSSGTGGMNTEAFF. Complete variable domain (other parts from reference TRBV5-4 and TRBJ1-1): ETGVTQSPTHLIKTRGQQVTLRCSSQSGHNTVSWYQQALGQGPQFIFQYYREEENGRGNFPPRFSGLQFPNYSSELNVNALELDDSALYLCASSSGTGGMNTEAFFGQGTRLTVV.

By frequency, this clonotype registers medium-sized. V usage is TRBV28 and J usage is TRBJ1-2; TCRdb's D call, TRBD1, is unchecked because there is no DNA. The CDR3 is made up of 13 amino acids. CDR1 and CDR2 from the germline V gene are MDHEN and SYDVKM. The CDR3 region is CASSPGQRYGYTF.

V is TRBV7-2 and J is TRBJ2-5; the D call of TRBD1 rests on TCRdb alone, since no DNA is present to check it. The CDR3 is 14 residues long. Germline loops: CDR1 SGHTA, CDR2 FQGNSA. The CDR3 sequence is CASSLAGQGETQYF.

Measured by frequency, this clonotype is medium-sized. The chain recombines TRBV5-1 with TRBJ1-2; absent DNA, TCRdb's TRBD1 call cannot be checked. The germline V gene has CDR1 SGHRS and CDR2 YFSETQ. This CDR3 comprises 14 residues. CDR3 amino acids: CASSLGQSSYGYTF.

By frequency, this clonotype is medium-sized. CDR3 sequence reads: CAISGRDRGDNEQFF. The chain is built from TRBV10-3 and TRBJ2-1; there is no DNA to check the TCRdb D call of TRBD1. The length of the CDR3 is 15 residues. The V gene's germline CDR1 is ENHRY and CDR2 SYGVKD.

This clonotype registers large by frequency. The chain employs TRBV20-1 and TRBJ2-2; lacking DNA, the TRBD2 call made by TCRdb goes unchecked. Germline loops: CDR1 DFQATT, CDR2 SNEGSKA (reference sequence). The CDR3 is 15 amino acids. The CDR3 spells CSARAGLAETGELFF.

The chain is built from TRBV18 and TRBJ1-6; without DNA, the TCRdb call of TRBD1 cannot be checked. CDR1 and CDR2 from the germline V gene are KGHSH and LQKENI. The CDR3 has 14 amino acids. The CDR3 is CASSRGQDNSPLHF. The full variable domain, its missing parts supplied by reference TRBV18 and TRBJ1-6, is NAGVMQNPRHLVRRRGQEARLRCSPMKGHSHVYWYRQLPEEGLKFMVYLQKENIIDESGMPKERFSAEFPKEGPSILRIQQVVRGDSAAYFCASSRGQDNSPLHFGNGTRLTVT.

The V gene is TRBV12-3 or TRBV12-4, the J gene TRBJ2-5. The CDR3 runs 14 residues. The CDR3 sequence is CASSLPQSQETQYF.

In terms of frequency, this clonotype is medium-sized. V and J are TRBV4-1 and TRBJ1-3; TCRdb gives TRBD1 as the D gene, but with no DNA this cannot be confirmed. This CDR3 has 15 residues. Germline-derived CDR1 and CDR2 are MGHRA and YSYEKL. CDR3 residues: CASSQGPGGGNTIYF.